This T cell receptor beta chain is from a study of T cells in Graves' hyperthyroidism and ophthalmopathy. Study outcomes and limitations: Most expanded thyroid clonotypes above 0.001 also appeared in blood. A model of 13 V-J features distinguished ophthalmopathy from stable hyperthyroidism.

V lost 2 bases to trimming and J lost 1 base; unmatched junction nucleotides: 9. The CDR3 is made up of 18 amino acids. Germline CDR1 is SGHVS and CDR2 is FQNEAQ. Patients between 18 and 65 years old had hyperthyroidism, newly diagnosed and lasting under 2 months. Clinical symptoms, serum thyroxine, TRAb, thyroid ultrasound and orbital computed tomography established diagnosis. Only a few counts were recorded for this clonotype. What it binds is unknown. RNA transcripts were the template for amplifying TCR beta CDR3 regions. RT-PCR in the first round (using the HTBI primer set) targeted the TCR CDR3. TCRdb passed the multiplex PCR reads through MiXCR, listing each CDR3 protein once. The top ten hold over 30% of the sample, which has 250,000 or so distinct CDR3 sequences, roughly 15% seen once.

The source is a woman between 45 and 65 years old with Graves' hyperthyroidism that later progressed to Graves' ophthalmopathy. Specimen: blood. The chain uses TRBV7-8 and TRBJ2-2; TRBD2 matches at 8 bases. The CDR3 loop is CASSLPKTSAQNTGELFF. As DNA, the CDR3 is TGTGCCAGCAGCTTACCGAAGACTAGCGCCCAGAACACCGGGGAGCTGTTTTTT. Looking up the rest from reference TRBV7-8 and TRBJ2-2 gives the full variable domain: GAGVSQSPRYKVAKRGQDVALRCDPISGHVSLFWYQQALGQGPEFLTYFQNEAQLDKSGLPSDRFFAERPEGSVSTLKIQRTQQEDSAVYLCASSLPKTSAQNTGELFFGEGSRLTVL.